These 30 T cell receptor beta chains came from one sample sequenced in a study of T cell responses to AZD1222 COVID-19 vaccine. Libraries were prepared by immunoSEQ multiplex PCR; TCRdb keeps only in-frame clonotypes and omits some of them. This sample has around 20,000 clones, with 80% to 90% found just once. The sequences come from peripheral blood, collected 28 days after the second AZD1222 dose. All receptors come from an adult who received the AZD1222 COVID-19 vaccine.

The chain links TRBV20-1 to TRBJ1-2; unclear D gene. Germline assignment: CDR1 DFQATT and CDR2 SNEGSKA (reference sequence). V dropped 3 bases and J dropped 3 bases, with 5 bases sitting between them. This CDR3 has 11 amino acids. The CDR3 DNA reads TGCAGTGCTAGTTCTCACTATGGCTACACCTTC. Its translation: CSASSHYGYTF.

The CDR3 coding sequence is TGTGCCAGCAACCGGGGTACTAACTATGGCTACACCTTC. Residues: CASNRGTNYGYTF. The rearrangement uses TRBV6-5 and TRBJ1-2, with D unclear. CDR3 length equals 13 residues. From germline, CDR1 is MNHEY and CDR2 SVGAGI. V dropped 7 bases and J dropped 0 bases, with 9 bases sitting between them.

V usage is TRBV7-9 and J usage is TRBJ2-1; D possibly uses TRBD1 or TRBD2 (5 bases each). This CDR3 is 16 amino acids long. Germline V CDR1 and CDR2: SEHNR, FQNEAQ (reference sequence). The V end lost 1 base, the J end lost 0 bases, and 10 bases lay between the germline ends. The CDR3 sequence is CASSLVPGPSYNEQFF. CDR3 bases: TGTGCCAGCAGCTTAGTTCCGGGACCCTCCTACAATGAGCAGTTCTTC.

This chain joins TRBV7-2 and TRBJ2-4; 7 bases are shared with TRBD1. Germline CDR1 SGHTA, CDR2 FQGNSA. Trimming removed 5 bases from V and 6 bases from J; junction bases left unmatched: 7. The CDR3 covers 14 residues. The CDR3 DNA sequence: TGTGCCAGCAGCAAACGACAGGGAAGAAACATTCAGTACTTC. The encoded protein is CASSKRQGRNIQYF.

The chain recombines TRBV5-6 with TRBJ1-2; 7 nucleotides line up with TRBD1. CDR3 length equals 17 residues. Germline V gene sequence: CDR1 SGHDT, CDR2 YYEEEE. Trimming took 4 bases from V and 4 from J; bases not matched to a gene: 16. In nucleotides, the CDR3 is TGTGCCAGCAGCCCAATTGGACACAGGGGCGTGGGCTATGGCTACACCTTC. This encodes CASSPIGHRGVGYGYTF.

The chain recombines TRBV30 with TRBJ1-2; unclear D gene. This CDR3 is built from 14 residues. From germline, CDR1 is GTSNPN and CDR2 SVGIG (reference sequence). V lost 0 bases, J lost 8 bases, and 16 bases lay in between. The CDR3 here is CAWSVATARGGYTF. CDR3 bases: TGTGCCTGGAGTGTAGCGACTGCGCGCGGAGGCTACACCTTC.

This chain joins TRBV9 and TRBJ2-2; D possibly corresponds to TRBD2 (5 bases). The germline V gene has CDR1 SGDLS and CDR2 YYNGEE. V lost 7 bases, J lost 0 bases, and 16 bases lay in between. CDR3 size: 16 residues. The CDR3: CASSSRGYANTGELFF. CDR3 in DNA: TGTGCCAGCTCTAGCCGCGGGTACGCGAACACCGGGGAGCTGTTTTTT.

The CDR3 DNA reads as TGCGCCAGCAGCTTTCCACCGAACACCGGGGAGCTGTTTTTT. Translating it yields CASSFPPNTGELFF. This chain connects TRBV5-1 to TRBJ2-2; no clear D gene. Germline assignment: CDR1 SGHRS and CDR2 YFSETQ. The CDR3 contains 14 residues. V was shortened by 2 bases and J by 0 bases, with 5 bases between the two germline ends.

The chain employs TRBV7-2 and TRBJ1-2; possible D gene TRBD1, 6 bases. The CDR3 covers 14 residues. Germline CDR1 reads SGHTA; CDR2 reads FQGNSA. V was cut by 5 bases and J by 4 bases, with 14 bases left in between. CDR3 residues: CASSAGAFRYGYTF. The CDR3 DNA sequence: TGTGCCAGCAGCGCGGGGGCTTTTCGCTATGGCTACACCTTC.

The chain combines TRBV27 with TRBJ1-4; D call uncertain. CDR1 is MNHEY, CDR2 SMNVEV, per germline (reference sequence). The CDR3 has 14 amino acids. V lost 4 bases and J 3 bases, leaving 9 bases between the germline ends. The CDR3 DNA reads TGTGCCAGCAGTTACACAGCTCCTAATGAAAAACTGTTTTTT. The encoded protein is CASSYTAPNEKLFF.

This rearrangement joins TRBV19 to TRBJ1-5; 8 bases map to TRBD1. In germline, CDR1 is LNHDA, CDR2 SQIVND (reference sequence). With V trimmed by 3 bases and J by 3 bases, 1 base remained unmatched. The CDR3 is 14 amino acids. CDR3 coding DNA: TGTGCCAGTAGTATCAGGGGGCCCAATCAGCCCCAGCATTTT. It yields the protein CASSIRGPNQPQHF.

V gene TRBV9 combines with J gene TRBJ2-1; D not resolved. Trimming removed 1 base from V and 2 bases from J, with 10 bases in between. CDR3 length: 15 residues. Germline CDR1 SGDLS, CDR2 YYNGEE. CDR3 DNA sequence: TGTGCCAGCAGCGTAACCCCAGAAACCTACAATGAGCAGTTCTTC. Residues: CASSVTPETYNEQFF.

This clone was observed a single time. At one end the junction does not follow the germline gene, possibly because of a read error. This chain links TRBV10-1 with TRBJ1-5; maybe TRBD1 (6 bases). CDR1 is WNHNN, CDR2 SYGVQD, per germline (reference sequence). The CDR3 length is 16 residues. CDR3 residues: CATKDVRQALNQAQHF. The CDR3 DNA is TGCGCCACCAAGGATGTTAGACAGGCCCTTAATCAGGCCCAGCATTTT.

The rearrangement uses TRBV5-6 and TRBJ2-5; 8 bases are a match to TRBD2. The trim removed 3 bases at V and 5 bases at J, leaving 12 bases unmatched. The CDR3 sequence is 16 residues long. Germline V CDR1 and CDR2: SGHDT, YYEEEE. CDR3 bases: TGTGCCAGCAGCTGGGTCTGGCGGGAGGCCCGGGAGACCCAGTACTTC. Translating gives CASSWVWREARETQYF. The full variable domain, its missing parts supplied by reference TRBV5-6 and TRBJ2-5, is DAGVTQSPTHLIKTRGQQVTLRCSPKSGHDTVSWYQQALGQGPQFIFQYYEEEERQRGNFPDRFSGHQFPNYSSELNVNALLLGDSALYLCASSWVWREARETQYFGPGTRLLVL.

The rearrangement links TRBV14 to TRBJ2-3; D gene uncertain. V was pared by 5 bases and J by 4 bases, with 13 bases between. The V gene's germline CDR1 is SGHDN and CDR2 FVKESK. CDR3 size: 14 residues. The CDR3 DNA follows: TGTGCCAGCAGCTCCCGAACCTGGGCAGATACGCAGTATTTT. This sequence encodes CASSSRTWADTQYF.

This chain's CDR3 is CASSPGIDSGNTIYF. The CDR3 DNA is TGTGCCAGCTCACCAGGGATAGACTCTGGAAACACCATATATTTT. V gene TRBV18 combines with J gene TRBJ1-3; D is unresolved. V was trimmed by 2 bases and J by 0 bases, leaving 8 bases between them. The germline V gene encodes CDR1 KGHSH and CDR2 LQKENI. The CDR3 covers 15 residues.

CDR3 in amino acids: CAIRALVSSYNEQFF. CDR3 sequence (DNA): TGTGCCATCAGGGCGTTAGTGAGCTCCTACAATGAGCAGTTCTTC. The chain couples TRBV10-3 to TRBJ2-1; D unresolved. The ends were cut back, 6 bases at V and 0 bases at J, with 12 bases in the middle. The V gene's germline CDR1 is ENHRY and CDR2 SYGVKD. The CDR3 has 15 residues.

The chain couples TRBV2 to TRBJ2-7; TRBD2 agrees at 8 bases. V shed 7 bases, J shed 4 bases, and the junction held 9 bases outside the gene matches. Germline CDR1 and CDR2: SNHLY and FYNNEI. The CDR3 loop spans 14 amino acids. The CDR3 protein is CASIGWQRGYEQYF. CDR3 coding DNA: TGTGCCAGCATTGGGTGGCAGCGGGGGTACGAGCAGTACTTC.

The chain uses TRBV15 and TRBJ1-2; the D is unclear. Germline values: CDR1 LNHNV, CDR2 YYDKDF (reference sequence). The CDR3 totals 14 residues. Between the trimmed V and J ends, which lost 3 bases and 3 bases, there was a span of 11 bases. The CDR3, as DNA: TGTGCCACCAGCAGCATCTTTAGGGACTATGGCTACACCTTC. Protein product: CATSSIFRDYGYTF.

J is TRBJ1-4 and V is TRBV5-5, with D hard to call. Deletions cut 7 bases from V and 0 bases from J, with 13 bases between. CDR3 length: 15 amino acids. Germline assignment: CDR1 SGHKS and CDR2 YYEKEE (reference sequence). The CDR3 nucleotides are TGTGCCAGCCGCTGGGGTCCCCCAACTAATGAAAAACTGTTTTTT. Translation: CASRWGPPTNEKLFF.

This clone was seen once. The chain has TRBV19 and TRBJ1-1; D not resolved. This CDR3 contains 15 residues. V dropped 5 bases and J dropped 1 base, with 14 bases sitting between them. Germline CDR1 LNHDA, CDR2 SQIVND (reference sequence). DNA of the CDR3: TGTGCCAGTAGTGCAGGACCCGCCAAGAACACTGAAGCTTTCTTT. Its translation: CASSAGPAKNTEAFF.

This chain connects TRBV9 to TRBJ1-6, with TRBD1 matching 9 bases. Germline CDR1 and CDR2: SGDLS and YYNGEE. After removal of 4 bases from V and 0 bases from J, the junction contained 14 bases not matched to a gene. This CDR3 region has 20 residues. This CDR3 reads CASSPRPGQGRSSYNSPLHF. The CDR3 DNA sequence: TGTGCCAGCAGCCCCAGGCCGGGACAGGGACGAAGCTCCTATAATTCACCCCTCCACTTT. Filled out from reference TRBV9 and TRBJ1-6, the complete variable domain reads DSGVTQTPKHLITATGQRVTLRCSPRSGDLSVYWYQQSLDQGLQFLIQYYNGEERAKGNILERFSAQQFPDLHSELNLSSLELGDSALYFCASSPRPGQGRSSYNSPLHFGNGTRLTVT.

This clone came up a few times. V is TRBV10-3 and J is TRBJ1-2; D may be TRBD1 (5 bases). Germline CDR1 ENHRY, CDR2 SYGVKD. V was shortened by 4 bases and J by 4 bases, with 13 bases between the two germline ends. This CDR3 region has 14 residues. This CDR3 reads CAISGTPGFYGYTF. For the CDR3, the DNA is TGTGCCATCAGTGGAACTCCAGGGTTCTATGGCTACACCTTC.

The V and J genes are TRBV2 and TRBJ2-3; perhaps TRBD1 as D (5 bases). V gave up 4 bases and J gave up 1 base, with 12 bases separating them. CDR3 size: 15 residues. Germline assignment: CDR1 SNHLY and CDR2 FYNNEI. This CDR3 is CASSVRQPGTDTQYF. As DNA, the CDR3 is TGTGCCAGCAGTGTTCGACAGCCCGGCACAGATACGCAGTATTTT.

The gene calls are TRBV5-6 and TRBJ1-1; the D is unclear. With 10 bases removed from V and 0 bases from J, the gap between germline ends came to 10 bases. The length of the CDR3 is 12 residues. Germline CDR1 is SGHDT and CDR2 is YYEEEE. The CDR3 bases are TGTGCCGTACAGAGCCTGAACACTGAAGCTTTCTTT. Protein sequence: CAVQSLNTEAFF.

The V and J genes are TRBV7-2 and TRBJ2-7; D is perhaps TRBD1 (6 bases). Trimming took off 6 bases at V and 2 bases at J, with 20 bases between the two ends. From germline, CDR1 is SGHTA and CDR2 FQGNSA. The CDR3 loop spans 16 amino acids. The CDR3 bases are TGTGCCAGCAGTCAGGGCCGACAGGAACGACCCTACGAGCAGTACTTC. It translates to CASSQGRQERPYEQYF.

The chain carries TRBV5-1 and TRBJ1-1, with TRBD1 matching 7 bases. The CDR3 sequence is 17 residues long. Germline loops: CDR1 SGHRS, CDR2 YFSETQ. After removal of 0 bases from V and 6 bases from J, the junction contained 14 bases not matched to a gene. The CDR3 DNA reads as TGCGCCAGCAGCTTGGGTAGGGGGCAGGGTATAGGGGCTGAAGCTTTCTTT. Amino acid sequence: CASSLGRGQGIGAEAFF.

The rearrangement joins TRBV4-2 to TRBJ2-4; TRBD2 is a possible D gene (5 bases). The germline gives CDR1 LGHNA, CDR2 YNFKEQ. Trimming left V 2 bases short and J 0 bases short, with 8 bases between. CDR3 length equals 15 residues. This CDR3 is CASSQTDLAKNIQYF. In DNA form, the CDR3 reads TGTGCCAGCAGCCAAACGGACTTAGCCAAAAACATTCAGTACTTC.

The CDR3 loop is CASSFGWGADTQYF. The DNA for the CDR3 is TGTGCCAGCAGCTTCGGGTGGGGGGCAGATACGCAGTATTTT. V is TRBV11-3 and J is TRBJ2-3; possibly TRBD2 for D (6 bases). CDR1 is SGHNT, CDR2 YENEEA, per germline. The CDR3 extends over 14 amino acids. V was pared by 3 bases and J by 4 bases, with 11 bases between.

This clone was seen just once. This chain connects TRBV6-5 to TRBJ1-2, with D possibly being TRBD1 (6 bases). Deletions cut 2 bases from V and 3 bases from J, with 16 bases between. Germline CDR1 MNHEY, CDR2 SVGAGI. The CDR3 covers 16 residues. CDR3 region: CASSYRRSTGHYGYTF. The CDR3 DNA reads TGTGCCAGCAGTTACCGAAGATCGACAGGCCACTATGGCTACACCTTC.